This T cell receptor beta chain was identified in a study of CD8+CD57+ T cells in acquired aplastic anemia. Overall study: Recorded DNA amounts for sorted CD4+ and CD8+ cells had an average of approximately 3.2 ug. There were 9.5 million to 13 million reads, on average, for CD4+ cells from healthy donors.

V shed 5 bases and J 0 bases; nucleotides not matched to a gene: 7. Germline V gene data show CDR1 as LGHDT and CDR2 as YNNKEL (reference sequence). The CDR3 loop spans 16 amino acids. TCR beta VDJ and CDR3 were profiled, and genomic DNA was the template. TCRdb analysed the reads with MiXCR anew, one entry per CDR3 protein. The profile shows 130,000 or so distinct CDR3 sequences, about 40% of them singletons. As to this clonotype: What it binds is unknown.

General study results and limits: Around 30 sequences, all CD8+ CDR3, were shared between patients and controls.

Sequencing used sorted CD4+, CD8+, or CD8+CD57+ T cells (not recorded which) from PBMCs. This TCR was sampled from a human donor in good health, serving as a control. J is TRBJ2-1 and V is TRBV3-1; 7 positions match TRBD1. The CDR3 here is CASSAPTGYSYNEQFF. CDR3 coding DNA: TGTGCCAGCAGCGCACCGACAGGGTACTCCTACAATGAGCAGTTCTTC.